This T cell receptor beta chain emerged from a study of T cell responses to AZD1222 COVID-19 vaccine. This CDR3 spans 13 amino acids. Germline V gene lookup returns CDR1 MDHEN and CDR2 SYDVKM. Trimming shortened V by 4 bases and J by 2 bases, and 8 bases separated the two germline ends. As concerns this clone: Antigen unknown.

Broader study findings: Spike as a whole was targeted by vaccine-associated CD4 TCRs, dominant at 160-218 and 743-854. Only six people who got AZD1222 tested seropositive at baseline. Donors were largely white British and mainly female; clonal diversity was possibly underestimated. Unmutated variant regions reportedly attract nearly half of all spike-specific TCRs.

Clones were read by immunoSEQ multiplex PCR, and TCRdb kept only the in-frame ones, dropping some. The data contain roughly 140,000 clones, about 93% of them seen just once; the ten biggest clones take up 2.8%. This receptor was identified in an adult in good health. The chain recombines TRBV28 with TRBJ1-2, with D maybe TRBD1 (5 bases). Sequencing was performed on peripheral blood, taken on day 0 of MenACWY control vaccination. CDR3 in amino acids: CASSSPGNYGYTF. DNA for the CDR3: TGTGCCAGCAGTTCCCCAGGGAACTATGGCTACACCTTC.